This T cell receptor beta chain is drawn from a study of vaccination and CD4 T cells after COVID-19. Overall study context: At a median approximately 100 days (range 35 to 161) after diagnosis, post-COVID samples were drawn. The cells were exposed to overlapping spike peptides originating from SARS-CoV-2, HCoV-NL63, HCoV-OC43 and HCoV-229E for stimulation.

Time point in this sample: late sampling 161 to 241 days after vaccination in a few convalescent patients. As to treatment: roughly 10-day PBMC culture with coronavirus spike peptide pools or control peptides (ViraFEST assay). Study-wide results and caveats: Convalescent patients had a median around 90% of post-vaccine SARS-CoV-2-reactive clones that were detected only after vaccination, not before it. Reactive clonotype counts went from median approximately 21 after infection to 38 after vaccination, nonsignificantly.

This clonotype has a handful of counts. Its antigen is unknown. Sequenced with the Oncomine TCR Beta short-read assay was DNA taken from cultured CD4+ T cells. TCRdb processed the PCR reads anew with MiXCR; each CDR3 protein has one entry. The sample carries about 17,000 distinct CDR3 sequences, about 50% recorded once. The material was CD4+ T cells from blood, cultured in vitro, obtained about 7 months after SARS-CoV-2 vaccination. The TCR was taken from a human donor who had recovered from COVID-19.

The CDR3 loop is CASSARGGETQYF. The CDR3 nucleotides are TGTGCCAGCAGCGCCAGGGGTGGAGAGACCCAGTACTTC. The V call is TRBV7-2, the J call TRBJ2-5, with TRBD1 as a possible D gene (6 bases). CDR1 and CDR2 (germline): SGHTA, FQGNSA. The CDR3 covers 13 residues. V was shortened by 5 bases and J by 4 bases, with 11 bases between the two germline ends.